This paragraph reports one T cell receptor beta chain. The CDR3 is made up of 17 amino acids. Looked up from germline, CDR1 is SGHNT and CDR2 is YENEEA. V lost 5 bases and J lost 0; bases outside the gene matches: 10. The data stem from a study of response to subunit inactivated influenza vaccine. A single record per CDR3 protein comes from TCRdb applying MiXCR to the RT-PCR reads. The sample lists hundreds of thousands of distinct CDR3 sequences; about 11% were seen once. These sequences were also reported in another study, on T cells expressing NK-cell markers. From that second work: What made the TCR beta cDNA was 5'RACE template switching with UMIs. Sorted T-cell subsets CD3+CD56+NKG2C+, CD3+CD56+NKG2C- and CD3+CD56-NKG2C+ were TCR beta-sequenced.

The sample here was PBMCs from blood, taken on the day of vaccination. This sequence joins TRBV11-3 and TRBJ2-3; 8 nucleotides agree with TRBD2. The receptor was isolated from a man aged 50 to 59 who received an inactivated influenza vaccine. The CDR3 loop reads CASSHHRQRGSTDTQYF. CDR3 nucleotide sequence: TGTGCCAGCAGCCACCATCGCCAGCGGGGGAGCACAGATACGCAGTATTTT. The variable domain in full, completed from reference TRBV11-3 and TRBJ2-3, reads EAGVVQSPRYKIIEKKQPVAFWCNPISGHNTLYWYLQNLGQGPELLIRYENEEAVDDSQLPKDRFSAERLKGVDSTLKIQPAELGDSAVYLCASSHHRQRGSTDTQYFGPGTRLTVL.